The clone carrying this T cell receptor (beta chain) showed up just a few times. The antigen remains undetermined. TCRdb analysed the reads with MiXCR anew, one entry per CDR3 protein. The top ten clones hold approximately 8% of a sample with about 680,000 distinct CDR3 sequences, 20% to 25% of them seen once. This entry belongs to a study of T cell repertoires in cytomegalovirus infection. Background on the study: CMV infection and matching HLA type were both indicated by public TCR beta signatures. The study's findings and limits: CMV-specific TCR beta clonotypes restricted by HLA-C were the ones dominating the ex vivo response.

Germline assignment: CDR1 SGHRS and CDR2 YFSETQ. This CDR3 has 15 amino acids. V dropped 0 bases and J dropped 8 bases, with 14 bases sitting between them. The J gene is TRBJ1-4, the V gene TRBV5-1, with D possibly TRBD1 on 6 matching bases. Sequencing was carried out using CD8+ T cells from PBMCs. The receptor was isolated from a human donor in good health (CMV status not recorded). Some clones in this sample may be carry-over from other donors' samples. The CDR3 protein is CASSLEGDSGEKLFF. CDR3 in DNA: TGCGCCAGCAGCTTGGAGGGGGATTCGGGCGAAAAACTGTTTTTT.